The source of this T cell receptor beta chain is a study of tumor-infiltrating lymphocytes in localized non-small cell lung cancer. This clone was detected only once. Method: immunoSEQ multiplex PCR; TCRdb's copy keeps in-frame clones and lacks some. Among about 6,300 clones listed, less than 85% were seen once. Trimming pared 5 bases from V and 4 bases from J, leaving 14 bases between. The CDR3 loop spans 14 amino acids. The germline V gene encodes CDR1 MRHNA and CDR2 SNTAGT. Sequencing was performed on lung tumor tissue. J is TRBJ1-1 and V is TRBV6-4; D may be TRBD1 (6 bases). The sequence was collected from a human donor with non-small cell lung cancer. The CDR3 protein is CASSSQGGGTEAFF. CDR3 DNA sequence: TGTGCCAGCAGTTCACAGGGCGGGGGCACTGAAGCTTTCTTT.